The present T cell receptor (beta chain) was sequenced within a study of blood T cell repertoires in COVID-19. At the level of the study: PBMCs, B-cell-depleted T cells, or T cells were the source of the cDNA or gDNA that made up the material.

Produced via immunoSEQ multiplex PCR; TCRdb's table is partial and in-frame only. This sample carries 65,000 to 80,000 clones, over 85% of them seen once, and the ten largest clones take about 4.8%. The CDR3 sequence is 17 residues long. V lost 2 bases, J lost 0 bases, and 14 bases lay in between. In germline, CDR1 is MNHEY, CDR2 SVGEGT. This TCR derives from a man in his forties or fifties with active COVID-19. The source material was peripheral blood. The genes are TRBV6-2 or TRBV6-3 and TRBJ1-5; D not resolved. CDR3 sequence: CASSYNEGTTSNQPQHF. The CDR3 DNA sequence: TGTGCCAGCAGTTACAATGAGGGAACAACTAGCAATCAGCCCCAGCATTTT.